The 11 T cell receptor beta chains below all came from one sample that was sequenced in a study of T cell changes during pregnancy in multiple sclerosis. Repertoires were generated with immunoSEQ multiplex PCR, while TCRdb's copy carries only in-frame clones and drops some. The sample contains about 100,000 clones, roughly 90% of which appear only once. Specimen: peripheral blood, collected after pregnancy. These receptors were collected from a female donor with multiple sclerosis, enrolled in a pregnancy study.

This chain connects TRBV11-2 to TRBJ1-6; unclear D gene. The germline gives CDR1 SGHAT, CDR2 FQNNGV. Deletions cut 0 bases from V and 1 base from J, with 7 bases between. This CDR3 has 16 residues. As DNA, the CDR3 is TGTGCCAGCAGCTTAGAACCCGGGTCCTATAATTCACCCCTCCACTTT. Protein sequence: CASSLEPGSYNSPLHF.

The rearrangement uses TRBV14 and TRBJ2-1; 10 bases fit TRBD2. The CDR3 is 18 residues long. The V and J ends lost 3 bases and 8 bases, in that order; junction bases with no gene match: 16. Germline V gives CDR1 SGHDN, CDR2 FVKESK. As DNA, the CDR3 is TGTGCCAGCAGCCAGCTACTAGCGGGGCGACCTATTATGGATGAGCAGTTCTTC. This encodes CASSQLLAGRPIMDEQFF. Together with reference TRBV14 and TRBJ2-1, the CDR3 gives the full variable domain: EAGVTQFPSHSVIEKGQTVTLRCDPISGHDNLYWYRRVMGKEIKFLLHFVKESKQDESGMPNNRFLAERTGGTYSTLKVQPAELEDSGVYFCASSQLLAGRPIMDEQFFGPGTRLTVL.

In the case of this clone: At one end, the junction sequence differs from germline, possibly due to a read error. This rearrangement joins TRBV2 to TRBJ2-7, with a weak D call TRBD2 (5 bases). The germline CDR1 and CDR2 sequences are SNHLY and FYNNEI. The CDR3 contains 12 residues. CDR3 loop: CASTSGSYEQYF. In DNA form, the CDR3 reads TGTGCTAGCACATCGGGGTCCTACGAGCAGTACTTC.

The genes are TRBV15 and TRBJ2-1; the D is unclear. Deletions cut 0 bases from V and 10 bases from J, with 16 bases between. From germline, CDR1 is LNHNV and CDR2 YYDKDF (reference sequence). The CDR3 spans 15 residues. CDR3 sequence (DNA): TGTGCCACCAGCAGAGATCCGGGTGGCTATCGAGAGCAGTTCTTC. Encoded protein: CATSRDPGGYREQFF.

This clone was observed once. The chain joins TRBV4-2 to TRBJ1-5; D is unclear. Trimming took off 1 base at V and 0 bases at J, with 10 bases between the two ends. The CDR3 contains 16 residues. Germline V gives CDR1 LGHNA, CDR2 YNFKEQ. CDR3 nucleotides: TGTGCCAGCAGCCAAGTAGGTCGGGGTAGCAATCAGCCCCAGCATTTT. Protein sequence: CASSQVGRGSNQPQHF.

The rearrangement joins TRBV6-4 to TRBJ2-7; 11 bases are a match to TRBD2. Germline values: CDR1 MRHNA, CDR2 SNTAGT. This CDR3 has 15 amino acids. Losses at the gene ends were 7 bases for V and 2 bases for J; bases not matched to a gene: 7. CDR3 residues: CASTLGTSGPYEQYF. CDR3 DNA: TGTGCCAGCACCCTGGGGACTAGCGGACCCTACGAGCAGTACTTC.

The CDR3 DNA follows: TGTGCCAGCAGCTTAGCCGGGGAGGGAGCCCTCCACTTT. Protein product: CASSLAGEGALHF. V is TRBV7-9 and J is TRBJ1-6, with no clear D. Germline loops: CDR1 SEHNR, CDR2 FQNEAQ (reference sequence). The CDR3 runs 13 residues. V was shortened by 0 bases and J by 14 bases, with 11 bases between the two germline ends.

The chain combines TRBV7-2 with TRBJ1-2, with TRBD1 matching 7 bases. The CDR3 length is 15 residues. V shed 5 bases, J shed 2 bases, and the junction held 8 bases outside the gene matches. CDR1 is SGHTA and CDR2 is FQGNSA in the germline V gene. CDR3: CASSQAPTGNYGYTF. CDR3 DNA: TGTGCCAGCAGCCAAGCCCCGACAGGGAACTATGGCTACACCTTC.

This rearrangement joins TRBV5-1 to TRBJ2-1, with 11 bases matching TRBD2. There are 16 residues in the CDR3. CDR1 and CDR2 from the germline V gene are SGHRS and YFSETQ. Trimming at V came to 3 bases and at J to 4 bases, leaving 6 bases not matched to a gene. CDR3 amino acids: CASSSLTSGAYNEQFF. For the CDR3, the DNA is TGCGCCAGCAGCTCCCTGACTAGCGGGGCGTACAATGAGCAGTTCTTC.

This clone was detected only once. This rearrangement joins TRBV18 to TRBJ2-1; 9 bases agree with TRBD1. CDR1 is KGHSH and CDR2 is LQKENI in the germline V gene. The CDR3 is 16 amino acids. The trim removed 0 bases at V and 5 bases at J, leaving 5 bases unmatched. The CDR3 nucleotides read TGTGCCAGCTCACCACCGCGGACAGGGGAGAACAATGAGCAGTTCTTC. It codes for CASSPPRTGENNEQFF.

This chain uses TRBV4-1 with TRBJ2-1; 9 bases map to TRBD1. With V trimmed by 2 bases and J by 6 bases, 8 bases remained unmatched. The CDR3 loop spans 16 amino acids. Per germline, CDR1 MGHRA and CDR2 YSYEKL. CDR3 amino acids: CASSQPTGGFGNEQFF. The DNA for the CDR3 is TGCGCCAGCAGCCAACCCACAGGGGGCTTCGGCAATGAGCAGTTCTTC.